This record looks at one TCR beta chain sequence and its context. Germline CDR1 and CDR2: SGHRS and YFSETQ. The V and J ends lost 5 bases and 2 bases, in that order; junction bases with no gene match: 9. The CDR3 totals 16 residues. These data are taken from a study of cytomegalovirus exposure and HLA in healthy donors. With 60 Vbeta and 13 Jbeta primers, the PCR was carried out. Some clones are missing from TCRdb's copy, which holds only in-frame ones; the method was immunoSEQ multiplex PCR. The sample records approximately 120,000 clones, 74% being singletons. Sequencing was carried out using PBMCs. The chain carries TRBV5-1 and TRBJ2-3; TRBD2 agrees at 9 bases. This TCR derives from a woman aged 50 to 60 in good health and CMV-seropositive. CDR3 coding DNA: TGCGCCAGCAGTAGGAGCGGGGGGCCCATCACAGATACGCAGTATTTT. This sequence encodes CASSRSGGPITDTQYF.